This T cell receptor beta chain was sequenced during a study of blood T cell repertoires in COVID-19. Overall study: Specimens from acute and convalescent COVID-19 originated in the United States, Italy and Spain. Sources were T cells, B-cell-depleted T cells, or PBMCs; the material itself was cDNA or gDNA.

Germline CDR1 is SNHLY and CDR2 is FYNNEI. V shed 6 bases and J 0 bases; nucleotides not matched to a gene: 7. This CDR3 spans 18 amino acids. Authors' data handling: It was from reference gene primer amplification that nucleated cell counts were estimated. Some clones are missing from TCRdb's copy, which holds only in-frame ones; the method was immunoSEQ multiplex PCR. V and J calls and clone size follow that table, whereas D and trimming were derived from the DNA. This table holds roughly 80,000 clones, roughly 90% found once. Followed over time, Seattle patients had been enrolled while infection was active.

The specimen sequenced was peripheral blood. The TCR comes from a man in his forties or fifties with COVID-19, enrolled during active disease. The chain joins TRBV2 to TRBJ2-6, with 11 bases aligning to TRBD1. CDR3 sequence: CASRPGQGVNSGANVLTF. The CDR3 nucleotides are TGTGCCAGCAGGCCGGGACAGGGGGTCAACTCTGGGGCCAACGTCCTGACTTTC. The full variable domain, its missing parts supplied by reference TRBV2 and TRBJ2-6, is EPEVTQTPSHQVTQMGQEVILRCVPISNHLYFYWYRQILGQKVEFLVSFYNNEISEKSEIFDDQFSVERPDGSNFTLKIRSTKLEDSAMYFCASRPGQGVNSGANVLTFGAGSRLTVL.